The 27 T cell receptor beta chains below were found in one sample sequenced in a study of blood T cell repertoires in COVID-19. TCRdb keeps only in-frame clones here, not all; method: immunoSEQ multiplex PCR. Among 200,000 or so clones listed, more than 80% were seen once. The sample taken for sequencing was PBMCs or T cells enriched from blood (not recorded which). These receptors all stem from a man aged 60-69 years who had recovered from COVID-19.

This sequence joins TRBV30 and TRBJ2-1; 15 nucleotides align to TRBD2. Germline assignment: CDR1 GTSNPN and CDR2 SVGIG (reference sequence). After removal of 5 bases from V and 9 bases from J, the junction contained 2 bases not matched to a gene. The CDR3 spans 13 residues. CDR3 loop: CAWAGLAGGEQFF. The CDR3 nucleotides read TGTGCCTGGGCGGGACTAGCGGGGGGTGAGCAGTTCTTC.

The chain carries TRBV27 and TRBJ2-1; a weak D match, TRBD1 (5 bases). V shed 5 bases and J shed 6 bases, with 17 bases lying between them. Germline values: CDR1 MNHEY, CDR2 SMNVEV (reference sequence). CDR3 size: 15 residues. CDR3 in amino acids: CASSPRVLGTNEQFF. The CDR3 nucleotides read TGTGCCAGCAGTCCCAGGGTGCTGGGTACCAATGAGCAGTTCTTC.

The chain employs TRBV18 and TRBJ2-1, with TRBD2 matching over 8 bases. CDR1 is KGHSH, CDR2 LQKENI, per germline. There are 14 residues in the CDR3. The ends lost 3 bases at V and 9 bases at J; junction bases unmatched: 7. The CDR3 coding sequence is TGTGCCAGCTCACCCGACGGACTAGCACCTGAGCAGTTCTTC. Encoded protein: CASSPDGLAPEQFF.

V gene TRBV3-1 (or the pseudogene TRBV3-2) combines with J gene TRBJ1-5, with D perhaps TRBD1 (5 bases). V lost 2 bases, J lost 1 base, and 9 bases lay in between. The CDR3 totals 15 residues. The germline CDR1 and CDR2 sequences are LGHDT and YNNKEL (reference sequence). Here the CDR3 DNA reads TGTGCCAGCAGCCAATCCGGGGGAAGCAATCAGCCCCAGCATTTT. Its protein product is CASSQSGGSNQPQHF.

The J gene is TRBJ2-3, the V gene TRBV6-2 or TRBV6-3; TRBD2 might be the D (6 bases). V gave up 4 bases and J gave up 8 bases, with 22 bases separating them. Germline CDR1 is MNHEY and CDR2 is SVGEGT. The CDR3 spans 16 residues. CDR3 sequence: CASSLGRLTFGGTQYF. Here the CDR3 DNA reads TGTGCCAGCAGTTTAGGGCGACTGACGTTCGGGGGTACGCAGTATTTT.

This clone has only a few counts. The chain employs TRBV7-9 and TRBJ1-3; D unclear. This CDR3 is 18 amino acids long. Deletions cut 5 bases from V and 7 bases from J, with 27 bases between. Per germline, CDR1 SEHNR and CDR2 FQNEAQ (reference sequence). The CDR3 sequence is CASSPKEGRDTGSNTIYF. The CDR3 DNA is TGTGCCAGCAGCCCAAAGGAGGGTAGGGATACCGGTTCCAACACCATATATTTT. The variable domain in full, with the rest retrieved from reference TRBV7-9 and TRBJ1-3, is DTGVSQNPRHKITKRGQNVTFRCDPISEHNRLYWYRQTLGQGPEFLTYFQNEAQLEKSRLLSDRFSAERPKGSFSTLEIQRTEQGDSAMYLCASSPKEGRDTGSNTIYFGEGSWLTVV.

The CDR3: CASRTRVGGPQHF. DNA of the CDR3: TGTGCCAGCAGAACCAGGGTCGGGGGGCCCCAGCATTTT. V usage is TRBV6-5 and J usage is TRBJ1-5; the D gene is possibly TRBD1 (5 bases). Germline V gives CDR1 MNHEY, CDR2 SVGAGI. There are 13 residues in the CDR3. Trimming left V 6 bases short and J 9 bases short, with 15 bases between.

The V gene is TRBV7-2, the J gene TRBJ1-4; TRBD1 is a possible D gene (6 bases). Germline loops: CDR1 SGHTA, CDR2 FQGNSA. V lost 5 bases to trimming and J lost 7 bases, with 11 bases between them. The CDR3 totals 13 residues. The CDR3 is CASSNQGSEKLFF. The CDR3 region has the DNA TGTGCCAGCAGCAACCAGGGGAGTGAAAAACTGTTTTTT. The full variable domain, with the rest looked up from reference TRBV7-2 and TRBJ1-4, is GAGVSQSPSNKVTEKGKDVELRCDPISGHTALYWYRQSLGQGLEFLIYFQGNSAPDKSGLPSDRFSAERTGGSVSTLTIQRTQQEDSAVYLCASSNQGSEKLFFGSGTQLSVL.

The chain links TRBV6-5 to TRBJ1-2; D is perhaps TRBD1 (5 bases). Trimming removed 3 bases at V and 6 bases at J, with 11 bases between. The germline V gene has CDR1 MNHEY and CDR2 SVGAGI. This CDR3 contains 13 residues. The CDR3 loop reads CASSYRQGHGYTF. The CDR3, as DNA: TGTGCCAGCAGTTATAGGCAGGGCCATGGCTACACCTTC.

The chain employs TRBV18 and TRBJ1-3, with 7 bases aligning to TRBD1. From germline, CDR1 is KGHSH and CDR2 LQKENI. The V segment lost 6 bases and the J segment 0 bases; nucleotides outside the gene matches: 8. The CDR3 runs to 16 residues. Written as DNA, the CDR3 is TGTGCCAGCTCGCCAAGGGACAGACACTCTGGAAACACCATATATTTT. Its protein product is CASSPRDRHSGNTIYF.

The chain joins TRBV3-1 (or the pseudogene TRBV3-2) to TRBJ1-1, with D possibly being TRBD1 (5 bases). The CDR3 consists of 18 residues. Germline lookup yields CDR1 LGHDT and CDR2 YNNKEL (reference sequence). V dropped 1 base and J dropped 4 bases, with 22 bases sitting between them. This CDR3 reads CASSQVVFLRQGLTEAFF. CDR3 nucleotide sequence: TGTGCCAGCAGCCAAGTTGTATTTTTACGGCAGGGCCTCACTGAAGCTTTCTTT.

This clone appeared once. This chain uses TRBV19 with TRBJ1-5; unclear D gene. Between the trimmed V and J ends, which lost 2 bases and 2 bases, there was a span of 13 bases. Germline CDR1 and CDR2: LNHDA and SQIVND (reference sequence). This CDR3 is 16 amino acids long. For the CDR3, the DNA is TGTGCCAGTAGTATACCAAGAGGTTATGGCAATCAGCCCCAGCATTTT. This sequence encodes CASSIPRGYGNQPQHF.

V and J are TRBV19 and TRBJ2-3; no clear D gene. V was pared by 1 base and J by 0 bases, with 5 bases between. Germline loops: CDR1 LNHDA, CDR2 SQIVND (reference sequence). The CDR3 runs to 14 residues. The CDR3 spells CASSIAGSTDTQYF. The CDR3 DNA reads TGTGCCAGTAGTATAGCAGGCAGCACAGATACGCAGTATTTT.

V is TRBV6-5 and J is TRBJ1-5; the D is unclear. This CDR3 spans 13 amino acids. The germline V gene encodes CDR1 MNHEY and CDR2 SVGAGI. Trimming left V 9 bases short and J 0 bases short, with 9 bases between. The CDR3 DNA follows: TGTGCCAGTAGACATAATAGCAATCAGCCCCAGCATTTT. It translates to CASRHNSNQPQHF.

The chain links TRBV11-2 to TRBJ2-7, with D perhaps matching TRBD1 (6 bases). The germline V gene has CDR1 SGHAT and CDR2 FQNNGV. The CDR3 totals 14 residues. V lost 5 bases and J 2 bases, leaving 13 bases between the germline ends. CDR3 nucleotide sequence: TGTGCCAGCAGCAGAGAGACAGGCCCCTACGAGCAGTACTTC. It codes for CASSRETGPYEQYF.

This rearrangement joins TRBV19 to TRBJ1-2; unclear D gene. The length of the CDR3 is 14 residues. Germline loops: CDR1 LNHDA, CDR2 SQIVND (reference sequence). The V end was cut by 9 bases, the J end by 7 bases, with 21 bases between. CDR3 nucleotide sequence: TGTGCCAGCACCAAAGGAGCGCTTACCTTTGGCTACACCTTC. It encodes CASTKGALTFGYTF.

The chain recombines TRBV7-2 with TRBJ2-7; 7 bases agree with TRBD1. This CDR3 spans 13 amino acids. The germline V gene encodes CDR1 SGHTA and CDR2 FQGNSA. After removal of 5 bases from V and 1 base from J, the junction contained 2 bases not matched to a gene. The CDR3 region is CASSETGSYEQYF. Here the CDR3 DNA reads TGTGCCAGCAGCGAGACAGGGTCCTACGAGCAGTACTTC.

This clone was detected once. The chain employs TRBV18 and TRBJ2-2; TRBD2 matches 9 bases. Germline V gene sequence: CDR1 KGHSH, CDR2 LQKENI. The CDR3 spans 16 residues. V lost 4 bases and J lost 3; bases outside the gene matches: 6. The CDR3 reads CASSQEAGGYTGELFF. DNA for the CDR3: TGTGCCAGCTCACAAGAAGCGGGGGGATACACCGGGGAGCTGTTTTTT.

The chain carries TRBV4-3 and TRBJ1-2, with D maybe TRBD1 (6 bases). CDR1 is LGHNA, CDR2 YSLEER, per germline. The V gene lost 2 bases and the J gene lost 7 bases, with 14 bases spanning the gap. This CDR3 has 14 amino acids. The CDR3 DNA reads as TGCGCCAGCAGCCAAAGAGACAGGCTTTCTGGCTACACCTTC. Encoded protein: CASSQRDRLSGYTF.

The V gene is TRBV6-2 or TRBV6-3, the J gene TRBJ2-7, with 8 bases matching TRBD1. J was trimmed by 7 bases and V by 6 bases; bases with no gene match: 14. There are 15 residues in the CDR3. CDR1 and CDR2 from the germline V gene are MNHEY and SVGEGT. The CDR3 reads CASSDLPPGQEEQYF. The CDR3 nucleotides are TGTGCCAGCAGCGACTTGCCTCCGGGACAGGAAGAGCAGTACTTC.

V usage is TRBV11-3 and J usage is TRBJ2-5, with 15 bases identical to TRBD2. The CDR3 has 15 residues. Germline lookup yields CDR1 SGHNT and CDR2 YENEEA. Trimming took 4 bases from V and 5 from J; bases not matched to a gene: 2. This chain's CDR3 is CASSWTSGGAETQYF. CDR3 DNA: TGTGCCAGCAGCTGGACTAGCGGGGGGGCGGAGACCCAGTACTTC. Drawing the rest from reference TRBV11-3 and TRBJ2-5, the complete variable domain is EAGVVQSPRYKIIEKKQPVAFWCNPISGHNTLYWYLQNLGQGPELLIRYENEEAVDDSQLPKDRFSAERLKGVDSTLKIQPAELGDSAVYLCASSWTSGGAETQYFGPGTRLLVL.

The CDR3 sequence: CASRQHNEQFF. Here the CDR3 DNA reads TGTGCCAGCAGACAGCACAATGAGCAGTTCTTC. J is TRBJ2-1 and V is TRBV6-1; no clear D. The length of the CDR3 is 11 residues. CDR1 and CDR2 from the germline V gene are MNHNS and SASEGT. V was shortened by 6 bases and J by 5 bases, with 5 bases between the two germline ends.

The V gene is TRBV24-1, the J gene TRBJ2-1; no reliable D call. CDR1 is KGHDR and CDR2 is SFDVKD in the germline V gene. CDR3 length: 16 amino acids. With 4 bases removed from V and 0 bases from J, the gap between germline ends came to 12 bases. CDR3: CATSDHDISSYNEQFF. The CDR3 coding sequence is TGTGCCACCAGTGACCATGACATAAGCTCCTACAATGAGCAGTTCTTC.

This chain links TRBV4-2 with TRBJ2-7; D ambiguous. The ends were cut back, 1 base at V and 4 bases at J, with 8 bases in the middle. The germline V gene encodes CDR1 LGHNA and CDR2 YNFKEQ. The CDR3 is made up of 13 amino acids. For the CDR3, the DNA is TGTGCCAGCAGCCAAGTTTCCAGTTACGAGCAGTACTTC. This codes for CASSQVSSYEQYF.

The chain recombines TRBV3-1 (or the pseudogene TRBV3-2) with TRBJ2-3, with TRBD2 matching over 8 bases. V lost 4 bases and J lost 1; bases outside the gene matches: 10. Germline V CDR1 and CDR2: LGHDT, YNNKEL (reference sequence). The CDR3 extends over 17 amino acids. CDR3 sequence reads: CASSPRSGGPCTDTQYF. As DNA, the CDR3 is TGTGCCAGCAGCCCTCGAAGCGGGGGACCTTGCACAGATACGCAGTATTTT.

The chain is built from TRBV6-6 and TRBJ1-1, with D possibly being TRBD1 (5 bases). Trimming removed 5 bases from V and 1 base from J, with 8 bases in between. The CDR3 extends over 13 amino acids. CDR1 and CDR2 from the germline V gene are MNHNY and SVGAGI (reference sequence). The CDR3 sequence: CASSRDRNTEAFF. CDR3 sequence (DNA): TGTGCCAGCAGTAGAGACAGGAACACTGAAGCTTTCTTT.

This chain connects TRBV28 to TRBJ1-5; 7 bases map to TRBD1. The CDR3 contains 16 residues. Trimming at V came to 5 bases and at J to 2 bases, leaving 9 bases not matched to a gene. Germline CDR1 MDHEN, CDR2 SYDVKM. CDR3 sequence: CASSGRQGRGNQPQHF. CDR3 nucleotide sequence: TGTGCCAGCAGTGGTCGACAGGGCCGGGGCAATCAGCCCCAGCATTTT.